Below, 17 T cell receptor beta chains from the same sample are listed, as sequenced in a study of blood T cell repertoires in COVID-19 (dated by TCRdb to the early 2020s). Receptor amplification or capture employed the immunoSEQ multiplex PCR assay. TCRdb holds this immuneACCESS table with in-frame rearrangements only. Some clones are missing; in checked studies, unresolved V genes explain under half, and the rest has no known cause. The sample table shows about 270,000 clones, and over 75% are seen once. The top ten hold 13% of the sample. Sequenced material: peripheral blood. Receptor source: a human donor in a cohort sampled during active COVID-19.

V usage is TRBV3-1 (or the pseudogene TRBV3-2) and J usage is TRBJ1-2; 8 bases fit TRBD1. The CDR3 loop spans 20 amino acids. V gave up 7 bases and J gave up 7 bases; unmatched junction bases: 29. In germline, CDR1 is LGHDT, CDR2 YNNKEL (reference sequence). CDR3 residues: CASIGRGTLPAGGFIVGYTF. The CDR3 bases are TGTGCCAGCATCGGTCGTGGGACCCTTCCGGCAGGGGGCTTTATAGTTGGCTACACCTTC.

Only a few counts were recorded for this clone. The V call is TRBV2, the J call TRBJ2-7, with a weak D call TRBD2 (6 bases). The CDR3 loop spans 16 amino acids. Germline values: CDR1 SNHLY, CDR2 FYNNEI. V lost 4 bases and J 3 bases, leaving 19 bases between the germline ends. CDR3 coding DNA: TGTGCCAGCAGTGGGGGGACCAGCCAGCGGGTCTACGAGCAGTACTTC. Its translation: CASSGGTSQRVYEQYF.

The chain combines TRBV4-1 with TRBJ1-3, with D unresolved. The CDR3 extends over 13 amino acids. V shed 6 bases and J shed 0 bases, with 6 bases lying between them. Germline V gene sequence: CDR1 MGHRA, CDR2 YSYEKL. The CDR3 region is CASSYSSGNTIYF. CDR3 bases: TGCGCCAGCAGTTACAGCTCTGGAAACACCATATATTTT.

The chain couples TRBV18 to TRBJ2-3; unclear D gene. The CDR3 runs to 12 residues. The V gene lost 2 bases and the J gene lost 10 bases, with 10 bases spanning the gap. The V gene's germline CDR1 is KGHSH and CDR2 LQKENI. The CDR3 reads CASSPNKGAQYF. The CDR3 DNA is TGTGCCAGCTCACCAAATAAAGGAGCGCAGTATTTT.

This clone was counted a few times. V usage is TRBV28 and J usage is TRBJ1-4; tentatively, D is TRBD1 (6 bases). V dropped 6 bases and J dropped 8 bases, with 10 bases sitting between them. The CDR3 has 12 amino acids. Germline loops: CDR1 MDHEN, CDR2 SYDVKM. CDR3 nucleotide sequence: TGTGCCAGCAGAAGCGGACAGGAAAAACTGTTTTTT. Protein product: CASRSGQEKLFF.

This clone appeared once. The gene calls are TRBV5-1 and TRBJ2-6, with no clear D. The V end was cut by 2 bases, the J end by 0 bases, with 6 bases between. The CDR3 contains 15 residues. CDR1 is SGHRS, CDR2 YFSETQ, per germline. This CDR3 is CASSLTPSGANVLTF. CDR3 coding DNA: TGCGCCAGCAGCTTAACTCCCTCTGGGGCCAACGTCCTGACTTTC.

The rearrangement uses TRBV3-1 (or the pseudogene TRBV3-2) and TRBJ2-5; 7 nucleotides line up with TRBD1. Germline lookup yields CDR1 LGHDT and CDR2 YNNKEL (reference sequence). Losses at the gene ends were 8 bases for V and 1 base for J; bases not matched to a gene: 7. The CDR3 consists of 14 residues. The CDR3 sequence is CASRLRGSQETQYF. The CDR3, as DNA: TGTGCCAGCCGCCTCAGGGGGTCCCAAGAGACCCAGTACTTC.

This chain links TRBV5-4 with TRBJ2-7, with 8 bases aligning to TRBD2. The CDR3 contains 15 residues. V lost 4 bases, J lost 3 bases, and 9 bases stayed unmatched. The germline CDR1 and CDR2 sequences are SGHNT and YYREEE (reference sequence). The CDR3 protein is CASSPKQAGDYEQYF. CDR3 nucleotide sequence: TGTGCCAGCAGCCCGAAACAAGCGGGAGACTACGAGCAGTACTTC.

The chain is built from TRBV7-9 and TRBJ2-7; 9 bases match TRBD1. This CDR3 has 13 residues. In germline, CDR1 is SEHNR, CDR2 FQNEAQ (reference sequence). V was clipped by 7 bases and J by 3 bases; unmatched bases: 4. The CDR3 DNA follows: TGTGCCAGCACGCCGACAGGGGGCTACGAGCAGTACTTC. This codes for CASTPTGGYEQYF.

This chain connects TRBV18 to TRBJ2-2, with D possibly being TRBD2 (8 bases). The V gene's germline CDR1 is KGHSH and CDR2 LQKENI. This CDR3 contains 18 residues. V was trimmed by 4 bases and J by 6 bases, leaving 24 bases between them. In nucleotides, the CDR3 is TGTGCCAGCTCACACGGGGGGGAACAGGGGATCATACCCGGGGAGCTGTTTTTT. Amino acid sequence: CASSHGGEQGIIPGELFF.

The chain links TRBV7-9 to TRBJ2-3; 13 bases fit TRBD2. The CDR3 runs 18 residues. The V segment lost 4 bases and the J segment 2 bases; nucleotides outside the gene matches: 9. In germline, CDR1 is SEHNR, CDR2 FQNEAQ (reference sequence). Written as DNA, the CDR3 is TGTGCCAGCAGCTCCCTCTGGGGACTAGCGGGGACCACAGATACGCAGTATTTT. This encodes CASSSLWGLAGTTDTQYF.

There are a few counts of this clone. This sequence joins TRBV19 and TRBJ1-1; D not certain. Germline V gene sequence: CDR1 LNHDA, CDR2 SQIVND (reference sequence). CDR3 size: 11 residues. V lost 6 bases to trimming and J lost 3 bases, with 5 bases between them. The CDR3 spells CASSQYTEAFF. The CDR3 DNA reads as TGTGCCAGTAGCCAATACACTGAAGCTTTCTTT.

This chain links TRBV20-1 with TRBJ2-5; TRBD2 might be the D (6 bases). The CDR3 is 11 amino acids. CDR1 and CDR2 (germline): DFQATT, SNEGSKA (reference sequence). CDR3 DNA: TGCAGCCCTTGGGGGGAAGAGACCCAGTACTTC. It codes for CSPWGEETQYF.

This clone was picked up a small number of times. This chain links TRBV3-1 (or the pseudogene TRBV3-2) with TRBJ2-7; TRBD1 agrees at 10 bases. The J segment lost 6 bases and the V segment lost 3 bases, leaving 11 bases of the junction unmatched. This CDR3 contains 16 residues. CDR1 and CDR2 from the germline V gene are LGHDT and YNNKEL (reference sequence). The CDR3 coding sequence is TGTGCCAGCAGCCAGCACCGGGACAGGGGCTTCCGCGAGCAGTACTTC. It specifies CASSQHRDRGFREQYF.

This clone was observed a handful of times. The V and J genes are TRBV4-1 and TRBJ1-2; 8 nucleotides align to TRBD1. CDR1 is MGHRA and CDR2 is YSYEKL in the germline V gene. The CDR3 contains 15 residues. V trimming: 2 bases; J trimming: 8 bases; junction bases outside the gene matches: 10. CDR3 sequence (DNA): TGCGCCAGCAGCCAAAGTTCCCAGGGGGCAAGAGGCTACACCTTC. Protein sequence: CASSQSSQGARGYTF.

V usage is TRBV6-2 or TRBV6-3 and J usage is TRBJ2-5; maybe TRBD2 (6 bases). CDR3 size: 15 residues. The V end lost 3 bases, the J end lost 3 bases, and 14 bases lay between the germline ends. The germline CDR1 and CDR2 sequences are MNHEY and SVGEGT. As DNA, the CDR3 is TGTGCCAGCAGTTATTTGAGGGGAGGCAAAGAGACCCAGTACTTC. Translated, it gives CASSYLRGGKETQYF.

The rearrangement joins TRBV7-2 to TRBJ1-2; no clear D. This CDR3 is 12 amino acids long. CDR1 is SGHTA and CDR2 is FQGNSA in the germline V gene. Trimming took off 2 bases at V and 8 bases at J, with 9 bases between the two ends. Written as DNA, the CDR3 is TGTGCCAGCAGCTTACGAGGGCACGGCTACACCTTC. Its protein product is CASSLRGHGYTF.